The 19 T cell receptor beta chains below were found in one sample sequenced in a study of response to subunit inactivated influenza vaccine. TCRdb used MiXCR to reprocess the RT-PCR reads, holding one entry per CDR3 protein. In the table there are more than 500,000 distinct CDR3 sequences, about 11% of which are singletons. These data were likewise used in another study, on T cells expressing NK-cell markers. This second study notes: TCR beta cDNA was made by 5'RACE template switching with UMIs.

The sequencing used PBMCs from blood, collected on the day of vaccination. Receptors were obtained from a man aged 50 to 60 who received an inactivated influenza vaccine.

The table lists this clonotype with many counts. The chain couples TRBV15 to TRBJ2-7; D is perhaps TRBD1 (5 bases). Germline V lookup: CDR1 LNHNV, CDR2 YYDKDF (reference sequence). Trimming took 0 bases from V and 5 from J, leaving 14 bases between them. The CDR3 is 15 residues long. The CDR3 loop is CATSREKGRRNEQYF. CDR3 bases: TGTGCCACCAGCAGAGAGAAGGGGCGACGGAACGAGCAGTACTTC.

This clonotype was seen many times. The rearrangement uses TRBV12-3 or TRBV12-4 and TRBJ2-1, with a tentative D call TRBD1 (5 bases). The CDR3 loop spans 12 amino acids. Trimming left V 6 bases short and J 5 bases short, with 8 bases between. For the CDR3, the DNA is TGTGCCAGCAGACCGACAGACAATGAGCAGTTCTTC. Its translation is CASRPTDNEQFF.

This clonotype was recorded many times. This chain connects TRBV28 to TRBJ1-1; no clear D. Germline CDR1 and CDR2: MDHEN and SYDVKM. This CDR3 region has 14 residues. V lost 2 bases and J lost 0, with 7 bases in between. CDR3 in amino acids: CASSLTRMNTEAFF. The CDR3 nucleotides read TGTGCCAGCAGTTTAACAAGGATGAACACTGAAGCTTTCTTT. Combining the CDR3 with reference TRBV28 and TRBJ1-1 gives the whole variable domain DVKVTQSSRYLVKRTGEKVFLECVQDMDHENMFWYRQDPGLGLRLIYFSYDVKMKEKGDIPEGYSVSREKKERFSLILESASTNQTSMYLCASSLTRMNTEAFFGQGTRLTVV.

V is TRBV6-2 or TRBV6-3 and J is TRBJ2-1, with no clear D. The CDR3 spans 13 residues. Germline V gives CDR1 MNHEY, CDR2 SVGEGT. With 0 bases removed from V and 10 bases from J, the gap between germline ends came to 10 bases. DNA of the CDR3: TGTGCCAGCAGTTACTCGATTTTTGGGGAGCAGTTCTTC. Protein: CASSYSIFGEQFF.

This clonotype has at least ten counts. The V call is TRBV20-1, the J call TRBJ2-7; possibly TRBD1 for D (6 bases). CDR3 size: 14 residues. V lost 0 bases, J lost 4 bases, and 13 bases lay in between. Germline V CDR1 and CDR2: DFQATT, SNEGSKA (reference sequence). The CDR3 protein is CSAREDRYIYEQYF. For the CDR3, the DNA is TGCAGTGCTAGAGAAGACAGGTATATATACGAGCAGTACTTC.

The J gene is TRBJ2-3, the V gene TRBV4-3, with a possible D match to TRBD1 (5 bases). CDR1 and CDR2 (germline): LGHNA, YSLEER. With 0 bases removed from V and 1 base from J, the gap between germline ends came to 11 bases. The CDR3 is 16 residues long. CDR3 sequence reads: CASSQDWGERTDTQYF. CDR3 nucleotides: TGCGCCAGCAGCCAAGATTGGGGCGAACGCACAGATACGCAGTATTTT.

The chain links TRBV9 to TRBJ2-2; the D gene is possibly TRBD1 (5 bases). The germline V and J ends were trimmed by 4 bases and 1 base, with 14 bases remaining between them. The V gene's germline CDR1 is SGDLS and CDR2 YYNGEE. This CDR3 contains 16 residues. As DNA, the CDR3 is TGTGCCAGCAGCCCGATGGGGCCTAAGAACACCGGGGAGCTGTTTTTT. Translation: CASSPMGPKNTGELFF.

This clonotype has more than one count but fewer than ten. The CDR3 region has the DNA TGTGCCAGCAGCCCGGACCCGACTAAGCAGTTCTTC. It translates to CASSPDPTKQFF. This chain links TRBV7-2 with TRBJ2-1; possible D gene TRBD2, 5 bases. CDR1 and CDR2 from the germline V gene are SGHTA and FQGNSA. Trimming stripped 5 bases from V and 11 bases from J, with 13 bases between. This CDR3 has 12 residues.

This clonotype was observed a few times. The chain employs TRBV6-5 and TRBJ2-7; D is unclear. The CDR3 loop spans 15 amino acids. Germline CDR1 MNHEY, CDR2 SVGAGI. V gave up 4 bases and J gave up 0 bases, with 13 bases separating them. The CDR3 nucleotides are TGTGCCAGCAGTTTGGGTCTGGAAGCCTCCTACGAGCAGTACTTC. This translates into CASSLGLEASYEQYF.

This clonotype was found a few times. V and J are TRBV29-1 and TRBJ2-5; TRBD2 might be the D (6 bases). The CDR3 sequence is 12 residues long. CDR1 and CDR2 (germline): SQVTM, ANQGSEA. Trimming pared 6 bases from V and 7 bases from J, leaving 15 bases between. This CDR3 is CSVKPGLGTQYF. CDR3 nucleotide sequence: TGCAGCGTCAAGCCGGGACTCGGGACCCAGTACTTC.

The V gene is TRBV10-3, the J gene TRBJ2-1; D is ambiguous. This CDR3 is built from 18 residues. V lost 0 bases to trimming and J lost 3 bases, with 18 bases between them. CDR1 and CDR2 (germline): ENHRY, SYGVKD. The CDR3: CAISESNVLASYYNEQFF. CDR3 sequence (DNA): TGTGCCATCAGTGAGTCGAATGTTTTGGCGTCCTACTACAATGAGCAGTTCTTC.

This clonotype was seen repeatedly, ten times or more. The chain recombines TRBV2 with TRBJ2-5, with D maybe TRBD2 (5 bases). Germline CDR1 reads SNHLY; CDR2 reads FYNNEI. The CDR3 totals 14 residues. V dropped 4 bases and J dropped 2 bases, with 11 bases sitting between them. For the CDR3, the DNA is TGTGCCAGCAGTGGAGACTACCTACAAGAGACCCAGTACTTC. This gives the protein CASSGDYLQETQYF.

This clonotype showed up just a few times. The V call is TRBV27, the J call TRBJ2-4; D perhaps matches TRBD1 (5 bases). V lost 4 bases and J lost 1, with 11 bases in between. CDR1 and CDR2 (germline): MNHEY, SMNVEV (reference sequence). This CDR3 is 15 amino acids long. This chain's CDR3 is CASSSNNRAKNIQYF. The CDR3 DNA follows: TGTGCCAGCAGTTCCAATAACAGGGCCAAAAACATTCAGTACTTC.

The chain has TRBV6-5 and TRBJ2-2; 7 bases align to TRBD1. The CDR3 covers 16 residues. CDR1 MNHEY and CDR2 SVGAGI come from the germline V gene. The V gene end was trimmed by 0 bases and the J gene end by 6 bases; junction bases not matched to a gene: 7. The CDR3 loop is CASSYSTETGPGELFF. CDR3 bases: TGTGCCAGCAGTTACTCGACCGAGACAGGGCCCGGGGAGCTGTTTTTT.

V and J are TRBV5-1 and TRBJ1-1; weak D call: TRBD1 (6 bases). V dropped 6 bases and J dropped 0 bases, with 9 bases sitting between them. The CDR3 spans 13 residues. Germline V CDR1 and CDR2: SGHRS, YFSETQ. CDR3 in amino acids: CASNQGMNTEAFF. CDR3 nucleotides: TGCGCCAGCAACCAGGGGATGAACACTGAAGCTTTCTTT.

This clonotype was counted only a few times. The chain joins TRBV7-8 to TRBJ2-3; weak D call: TRBD2 (6 bases). With 2 bases removed from V and 4 bases from J, the gap between germline ends came to 19 bases. This CDR3 has 17 amino acids. The germline CDR1 and CDR2 sequences are SGHVS and FQNEAQ. The CDR3 DNA reads TGTGCCAGCAGCTTAAGGCTAGCGCGATCAGAATCAGATACGCAGTATTTT. Protein: CASSLRLARSESDTQYF.

This clonotype appeared a few times. The rearrangement joins TRBV20-1 to TRBJ1-1; 9 bases are a match to TRBD1. The CDR3 runs to 14 residues. With V trimmed by 5 bases and J by 4 bases, 8 bases remained unmatched. Germline CDR1 DFQATT, CDR2 SNEGSKA (reference sequence). This chain's CDR3 is CSAGTGTGITEAFF. CDR3 in DNA: TGCAGTGCTGGCACCGGGACAGGGATCACTGAAGCTTTCTTT.

The chain recombines TRBV24-1 with TRBJ2-1; D call uncertain. The V end was cut by 5 bases, the J end by 4 bases, with 5 bases between. Germline loops: CDR1 KGHDR, CDR2 SFDVKD. This CDR3 is 12 amino acids long. Here the CDR3 DNA reads TGTGCCACCAGTGGTCTTTACAATGAGCAGTTCTTC. Residues: CATSGLYNEQFF.

This clonotype came up a few times. The chain has TRBV5-5 and TRBJ2-7, with a tentative D call TRBD2 (5 bases). Germline loops: CDR1 SGHKS, CDR2 YYEKEE (reference sequence). The CDR3 has 14 residues. The V end was cut by 0 bases, the J end by 0 bases, with 7 bases between. The CDR3 is CASSLGGLSYEQYF. The CDR3 coding sequence is TGTGCCAGCAGCTTGGGCGGACTCTCCTACGAGCAGTACTTC.